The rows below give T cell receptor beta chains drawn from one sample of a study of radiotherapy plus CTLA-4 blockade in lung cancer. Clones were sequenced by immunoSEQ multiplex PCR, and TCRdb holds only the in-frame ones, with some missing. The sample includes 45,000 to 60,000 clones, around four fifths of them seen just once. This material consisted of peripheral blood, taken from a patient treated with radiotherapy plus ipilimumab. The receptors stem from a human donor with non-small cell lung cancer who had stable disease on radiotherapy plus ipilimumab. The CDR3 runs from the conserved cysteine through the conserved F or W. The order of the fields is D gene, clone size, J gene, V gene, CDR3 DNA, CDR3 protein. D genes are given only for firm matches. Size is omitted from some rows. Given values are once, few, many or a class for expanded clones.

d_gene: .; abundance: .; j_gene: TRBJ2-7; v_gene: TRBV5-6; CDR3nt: TGTGCCAGCAGCCCGGTGGGCCAATACGAGCAGTACTTC; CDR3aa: CASSPVGQYEQYF
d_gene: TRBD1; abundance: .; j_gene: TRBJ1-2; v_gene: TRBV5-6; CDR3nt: TGTGCCAGCAGCCGGGACAGGCCTAACTATGGCTACACCTTC; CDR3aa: CASSRDRPNYGYTF
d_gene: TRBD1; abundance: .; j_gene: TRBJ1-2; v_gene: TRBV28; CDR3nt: TGTGCCAGCAGTTTATGGAGGGACAGGGGATATGGCTACACCTTC; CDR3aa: CASSLWRDRGYGYTF
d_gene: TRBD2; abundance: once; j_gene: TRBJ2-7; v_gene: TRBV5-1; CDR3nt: TGCGCCAGCGGTCCGGGAGGCTCCTACGAGCAGTACTTC; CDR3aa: CASGPGGSYEQYF
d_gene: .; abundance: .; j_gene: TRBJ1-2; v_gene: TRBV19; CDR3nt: TGTGCCAGTAGTATCGGAGCTAACTATGGCTACACCTTC; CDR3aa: CASSIGANYGYTF
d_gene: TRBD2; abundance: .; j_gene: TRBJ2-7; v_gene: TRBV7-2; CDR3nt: TGTGCCAGCAGCTTAGATCCTAGCGGGAGGAGATACGAGCAGTACTTC; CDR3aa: CASSLDPSGRRYEQYF
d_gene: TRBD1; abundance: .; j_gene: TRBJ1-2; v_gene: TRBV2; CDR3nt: TGTGCCAGCAGCCACGGACCGGGACAGGGAATCTATGGCTACACCTTC; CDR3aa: CASSHGPGQGIYGYTF
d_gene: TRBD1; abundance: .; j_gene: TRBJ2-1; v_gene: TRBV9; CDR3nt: TGTGCCAGCAGCGAGAGAGGGGGACAGTCTAGCTCCTACAATGAGCAGTTCTTC; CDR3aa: CASSERGGQSSSYNEQFF
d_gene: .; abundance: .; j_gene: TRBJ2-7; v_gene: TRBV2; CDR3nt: TGTGCCAGCAGGCGGGGACAGAGCTCCTACGAGCAGTACTTC; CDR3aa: CASRRGQSSYEQYF
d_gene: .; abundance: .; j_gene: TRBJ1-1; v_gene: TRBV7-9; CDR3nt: TGTGCCAGCAGCTTAGTTGCAGGACTCACTGAAGCTTTCTTT; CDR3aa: CASSLVAGLTEAFF
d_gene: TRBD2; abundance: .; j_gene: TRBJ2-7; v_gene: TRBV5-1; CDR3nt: TGCGCCAGCAGCTTCGCGGGGGTTTCCGAGCAGTACTTC; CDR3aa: CASSFAGVSEQYF
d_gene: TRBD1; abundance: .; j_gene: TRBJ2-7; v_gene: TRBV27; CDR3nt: TGTGCCAGCAGTTTAAAGTGGCCAGGGGGCCGGGACGAGCAGTACTTC; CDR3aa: CASSLKWPGGRDEQYF
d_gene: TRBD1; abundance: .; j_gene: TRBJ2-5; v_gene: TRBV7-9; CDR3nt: TGTGCCAGCAGCCTGACAGGGGCGGAAGAGACCCAGTACTTC; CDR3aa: CASSLTGAEETQYF
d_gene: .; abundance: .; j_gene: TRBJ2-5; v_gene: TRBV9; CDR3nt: TGTGCCAGCAGCGTAGCCGGGGGAGAGACCCAGTACTTC; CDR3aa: CASSVAGGETQYF
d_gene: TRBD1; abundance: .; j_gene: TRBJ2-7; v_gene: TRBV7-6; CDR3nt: TGTGCCAGCGGCGACAGGGGTTCCTACGAGCAGTACTTC; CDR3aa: CASGDRGSYEQYF
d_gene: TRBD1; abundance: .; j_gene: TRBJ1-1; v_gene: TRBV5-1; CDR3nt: TGCGCCAGCAGCCGACAGGGAAACACTGAAGCTTTCTTT; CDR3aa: CASSRQGNTEAFF
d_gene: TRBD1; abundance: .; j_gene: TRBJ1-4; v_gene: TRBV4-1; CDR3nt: TGCGCCAGCAGCCCTACCTCGCGGGGACAGGTCCCGTTAAGGTTTTTT; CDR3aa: CASSPTSRGQVPLRFF
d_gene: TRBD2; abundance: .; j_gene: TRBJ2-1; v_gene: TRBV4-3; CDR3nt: TGCGCCAGCAGCCAACGACCTTTGACTAGCGGGGATTACAATGAGCAGTTCTTC; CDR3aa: CASSQRPLTSGDYNEQFF
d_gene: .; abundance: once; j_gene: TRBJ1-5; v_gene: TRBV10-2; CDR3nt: TGCGCCAGCAGAGGGGGGGGCAGCTTTCAGCCCCAGCATTTT; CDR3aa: CASRGGGSFQPQHF
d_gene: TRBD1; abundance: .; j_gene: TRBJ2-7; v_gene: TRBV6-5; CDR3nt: TGTGCCAGCAGTCCCACCGGGACAGGGGTCCACGAGCAGTACTTC; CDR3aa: CASSPTGTGVHEQYF
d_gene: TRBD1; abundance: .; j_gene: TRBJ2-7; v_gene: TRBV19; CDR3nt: TGTGCCAGTAGCGAAACAGGGGCGGACGAGCAGTACTTC; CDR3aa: CASSETGADEQYF
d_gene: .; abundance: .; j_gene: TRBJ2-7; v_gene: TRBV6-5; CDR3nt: TGTGCCAGCAGTTACGGGAGCTCCCGCTCCTACGAGCAGTACTTC; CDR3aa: CASSYGSSRSYEQYF
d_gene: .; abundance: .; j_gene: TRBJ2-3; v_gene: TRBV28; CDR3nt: TGTGCCAGCAAGGGAGTGGATACGCAGTATTTT; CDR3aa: CASKGVDTQYF
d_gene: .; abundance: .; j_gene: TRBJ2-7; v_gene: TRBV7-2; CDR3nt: TGTGCCAGCAGCACCCTGAGCTACGAGCAGTACTTC; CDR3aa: CASSTLSYEQYF
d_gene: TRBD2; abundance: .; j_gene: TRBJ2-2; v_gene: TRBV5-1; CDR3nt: TGCGCCAGCAGCTTGTCGGCTAGCGGAAACACCGGGGAGCTGTTTTTT; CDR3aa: CASSLSASGNTGELFF
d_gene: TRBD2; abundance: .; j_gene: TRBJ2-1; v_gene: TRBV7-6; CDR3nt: TGTGCCAGCAGCACTAGCGGGGCTTACAATGAGCAGTTCTTC; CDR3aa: CASSTSGAYNEQFF
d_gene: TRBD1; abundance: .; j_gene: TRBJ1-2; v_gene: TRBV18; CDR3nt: TGTGCCAGCTCACCCGGTCCCCCGGGACAGGTACTGAACACCTTC; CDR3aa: CASSPGPPGQVLNTF
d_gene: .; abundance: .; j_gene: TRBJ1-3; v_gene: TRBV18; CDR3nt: TGTGCCAGCTCTACCTCGGGGTTGGGGTCCGGAAACACCATATATTTT; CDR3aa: CASSTSGLGSGNTIYF
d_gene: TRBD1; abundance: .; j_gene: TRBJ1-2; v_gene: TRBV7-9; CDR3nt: TGTGCCAGCAGCCATCTGACAGGGGGCGCCGGCTATGGCTACACCTTC; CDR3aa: CASSHLTGGAGYGYTF
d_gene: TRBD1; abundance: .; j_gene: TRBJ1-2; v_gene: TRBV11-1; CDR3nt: TGTGCCAGCAGCCCAGCAGGGGGCGTCGATTACTATGGCTACACCTTC; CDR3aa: CASSPAGGVDYYGYTF
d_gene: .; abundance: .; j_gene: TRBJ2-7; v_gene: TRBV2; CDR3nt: TGTGCCAGCAGCGACGACACAAGGGGCGAGTACTTC; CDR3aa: CASSDDTRGEYF
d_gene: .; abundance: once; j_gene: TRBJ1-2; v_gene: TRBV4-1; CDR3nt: TGCGCCAGCAGCCAAGAAGAGGGCGGCAGACGAGGCTACACCTTC; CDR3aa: CASSQEEGGRRGYTF
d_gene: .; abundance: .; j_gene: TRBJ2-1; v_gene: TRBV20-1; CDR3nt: TGCAGTGCTTTCATTTACAATGAGCAGTTCTTC; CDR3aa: CSAFIYNEQFF